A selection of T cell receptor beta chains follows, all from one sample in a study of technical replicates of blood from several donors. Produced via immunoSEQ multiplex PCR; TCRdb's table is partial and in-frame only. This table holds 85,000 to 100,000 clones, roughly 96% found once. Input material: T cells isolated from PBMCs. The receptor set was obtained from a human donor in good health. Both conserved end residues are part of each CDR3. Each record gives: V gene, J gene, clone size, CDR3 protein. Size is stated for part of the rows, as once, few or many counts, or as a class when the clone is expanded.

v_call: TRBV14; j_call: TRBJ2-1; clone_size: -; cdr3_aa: CASSQDHRAPGDEQFF
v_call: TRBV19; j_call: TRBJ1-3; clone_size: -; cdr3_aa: CASLSRMWQTTRLSGNTIYF
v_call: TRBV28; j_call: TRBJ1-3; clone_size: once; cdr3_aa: CASTLLGSDIYF
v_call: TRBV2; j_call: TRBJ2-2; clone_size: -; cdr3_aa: CASVPASGNTGELFF
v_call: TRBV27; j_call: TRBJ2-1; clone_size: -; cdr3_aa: CASSSETGWGEQFF
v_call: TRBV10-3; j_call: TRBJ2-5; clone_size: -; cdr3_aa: CAISGDRILETQYF
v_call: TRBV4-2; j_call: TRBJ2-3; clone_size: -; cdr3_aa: CASSQQGAQTDTQYF
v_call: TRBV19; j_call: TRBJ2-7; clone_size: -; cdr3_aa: CASRLAGGYEQYF
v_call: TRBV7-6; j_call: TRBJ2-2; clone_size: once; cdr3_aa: CASSPRTGSVSGELFF
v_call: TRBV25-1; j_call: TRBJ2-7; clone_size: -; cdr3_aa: CASSEIGSGYEQYF
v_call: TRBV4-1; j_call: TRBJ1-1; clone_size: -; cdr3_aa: CASSQAPGERNTEAFF
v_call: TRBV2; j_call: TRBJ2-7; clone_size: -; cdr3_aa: CAILRDRASYEQYF
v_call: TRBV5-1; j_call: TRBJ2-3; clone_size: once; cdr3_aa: CASSLDVGPDTQYF
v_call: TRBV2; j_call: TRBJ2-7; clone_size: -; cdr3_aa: CASKLYEQYF
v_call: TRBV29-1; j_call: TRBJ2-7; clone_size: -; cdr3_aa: CSVAAFSSYEQYF
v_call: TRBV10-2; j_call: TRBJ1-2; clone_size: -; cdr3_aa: CASSETGSGRGIYGYTF
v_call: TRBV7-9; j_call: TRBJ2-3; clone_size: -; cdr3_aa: CASSPRTSGRDTQYF
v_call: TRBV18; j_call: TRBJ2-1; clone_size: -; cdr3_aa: CASSPPGLAASNEQFF
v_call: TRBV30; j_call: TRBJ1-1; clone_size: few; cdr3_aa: CAWSVLGGNTEAFF
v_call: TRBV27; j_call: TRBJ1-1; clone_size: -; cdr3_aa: CASSSPTTGIGDTEAFF
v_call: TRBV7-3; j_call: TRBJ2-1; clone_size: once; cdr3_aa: CASSSDLDSYNEQFF
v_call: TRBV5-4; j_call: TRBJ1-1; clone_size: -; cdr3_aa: CASSVQGGYTEAFF
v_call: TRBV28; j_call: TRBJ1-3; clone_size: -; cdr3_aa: CASSLTAGNTIYF
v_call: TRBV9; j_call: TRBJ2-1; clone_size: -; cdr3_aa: CASQLAGEQFF
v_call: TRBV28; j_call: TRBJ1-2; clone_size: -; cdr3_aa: CASSFGDRVLDGYTF
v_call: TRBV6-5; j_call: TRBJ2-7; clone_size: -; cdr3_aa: CASSRHAETYEQYF
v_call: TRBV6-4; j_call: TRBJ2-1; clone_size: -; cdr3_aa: CASSAVAGDYNEQFF
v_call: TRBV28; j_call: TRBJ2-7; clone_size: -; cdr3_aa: CVSLTGGRGYEQYF
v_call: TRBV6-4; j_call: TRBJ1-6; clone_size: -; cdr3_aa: CASSDTSQGQNSPLHF
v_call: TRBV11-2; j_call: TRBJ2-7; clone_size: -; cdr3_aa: CASSPSSGRDIYEQYF
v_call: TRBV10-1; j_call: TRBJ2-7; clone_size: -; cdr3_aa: CASRGTRHSYEQYF
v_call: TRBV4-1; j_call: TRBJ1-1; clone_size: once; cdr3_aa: CASSGQGLAFF
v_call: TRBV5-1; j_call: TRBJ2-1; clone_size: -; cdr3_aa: CASSLDASSYNEQFF
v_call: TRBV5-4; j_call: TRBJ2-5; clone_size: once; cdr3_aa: CASSLGPGLSETQYF
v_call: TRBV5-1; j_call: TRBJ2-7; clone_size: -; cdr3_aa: CASSGTPLAGDYEQYF
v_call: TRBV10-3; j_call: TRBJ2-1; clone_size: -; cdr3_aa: CAISERWETSGGEQFF
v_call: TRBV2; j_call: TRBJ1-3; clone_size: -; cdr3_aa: CASSAPGQGFGNTIYF
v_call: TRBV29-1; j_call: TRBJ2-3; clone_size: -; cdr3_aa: CSVEDRGLPTDTQYF
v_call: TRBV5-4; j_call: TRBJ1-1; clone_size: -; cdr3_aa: CASSLAYKRGLNPEAFF
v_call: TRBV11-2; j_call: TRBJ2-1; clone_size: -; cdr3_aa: CASSSFSRNEQFF
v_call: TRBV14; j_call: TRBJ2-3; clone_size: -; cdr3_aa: CASSQEVGVMDTQYF